In its sample, the clone carrying this T cell receptor beta chain was seen many times. Its specificity is unknown. The sample is drawn from a study of blood T cells in healthy people across ages. Whole-study context: Researchers report that template switching captured about one barcoded beta molecule per two T cells. Study findings and constraints: Naive CD4+ cells and diversity were both higher in long-lived donors than in aged donors. The percentage of naive T cells correlated strongly with TCR beta diversity.

A second PCR, run for roughly 7 to 11 cycles, used a sample-barcoded 5' primer plus a J-beta primer mix. MiXCR was run by TCRdb on the 5' RACE reads, yielding one entry per CDR3 protein. The data show roughly 1.6 million distinct CDR3 sequences, roughly 32% seen once. Approximately 9 milliliters was the volume of peripheral blood drawn from each donor. What was sequenced was blood. The clonotype originates from a woman aged 25 to 45 in good health.

The chain's CDR3 is CASSLAGNPFNNEQFF. Here the CDR3 DNA reads TGTGCCAGCAGTTTAGCGGGGAATCCCTTTAACAATGAGCAGTTCTTC. J is TRBJ2-1 and V is TRBV27; weak D call: TRBD2 (6 bases). The CDR3 consists of 16 residues. V was pared by 2 bases and J by 5 bases, with 16 bases between. From germline, CDR1 is MNHEY and CDR2 SMNVEV (reference sequence).